This T cell receptor (beta chain) was observed in a study of blood T cell repertoires in COVID-19. Study information: The United States, Italy and Spain were the sources of the acute and convalescent COVID-19 samples.

Measured with immunoSEQ multiplex PCR; TCRdb has only the in-frame clones, and not every one. The sample includes roughly 54,000 clones, 70% to 90% of them seen just once. From germline, CDR1 is SGHRS and CDR2 YFSETQ. This CDR3 is built from 15 residues. The junction had 5 bases not matched to a gene; V was cut back by 4 bases and J by 6 bases. The sequence derives from a human donor in a cohort sampled during active COVID-19. The V and J genes are TRBV5-1 and TRBJ1-6; 9 bases align to TRBD1. The sequenced sample consisted of peripheral blood. The CDR3 coding sequence is TGCGCCAGCAGCATCCAGACAGGGGGTAATTCACCCCTCCACTTT. Translation gives CASSIQTGGNSPLHF.